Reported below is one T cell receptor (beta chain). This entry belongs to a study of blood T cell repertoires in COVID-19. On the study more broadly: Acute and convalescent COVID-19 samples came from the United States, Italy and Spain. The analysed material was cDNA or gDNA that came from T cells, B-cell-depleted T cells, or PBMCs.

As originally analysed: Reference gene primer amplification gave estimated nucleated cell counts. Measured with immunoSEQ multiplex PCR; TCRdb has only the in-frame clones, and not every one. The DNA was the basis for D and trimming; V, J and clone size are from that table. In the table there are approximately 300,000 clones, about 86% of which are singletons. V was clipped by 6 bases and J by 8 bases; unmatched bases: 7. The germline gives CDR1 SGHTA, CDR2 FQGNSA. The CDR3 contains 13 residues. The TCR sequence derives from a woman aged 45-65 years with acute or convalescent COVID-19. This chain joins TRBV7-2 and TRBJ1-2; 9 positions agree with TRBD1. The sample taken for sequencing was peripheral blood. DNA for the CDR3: TGTGCCAGCAGTATACAGGGGGCGACGGGCTACACCTTC. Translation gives CASSIQGATGYTF.